These 26 T cell receptor beta chains originate from one sample sequenced in a study of CD8 T cells in Susac syndrome. RNA amounts of about 0.5 to 1 ug underwent reverse transcription with random hexamers. TCRdb re-analysed the immunoSEQ multiplex PCR reads in MiXCR, keeping a single row per CDR3 protein. The data contain about 250,000 distinct CDR3 sequences, 85% to 95% of them singletons. Material for sequencing was CD4+ T cells from PBMCs. Every receptor here comes from a human donor with multiple sclerosis.

The V and J genes are TRBV20-1 and TRBJ1-1, with D tentatively TRBD1 (5 bases). From germline, CDR1 is DFQATT and CDR2 SNEGSKA (reference sequence). V shed 1 base and J shed 6 bases, with 15 bases lying between them. This CDR3 has 14 residues. The chain's CDR3 is CSARVGHGGSEAFF. CDR3 in DNA: TGCAGTGCTAGAGTAGGACACGGAGGGTCTGAAGCTTTCTTT.

This chain uses TRBV7-2 with TRBJ1-5; D gene ambiguous. The CDR3 covers 12 residues. V was clipped by 0 bases and J by 5 bases, with 2 bases between them. The germline gives CDR1 SGHTA, CDR2 FQGNSA. The chain's CDR3 is CASSLAHQPQHF. The CDR3 nucleotides read TGTGCCAGCAGCTTAGCACATCAGCCCCAGCATTTT.

The CDR3 loop is CASSPELGEQYF. The CDR3 coding sequence is TGTGCCAGCAGTCCGGAGTTGGGAGAGCAGTACTTC. The chain recombines TRBV6-5 with TRBJ2-7; no clear D gene. Germline lookup yields CDR1 MNHEY and CDR2 SVGAGI. The CDR3 sequence is 12 residues long. Trimming shortened V by 5 bases and J by 7 bases, and 12 bases separated the two germline ends.

In its sample, this clonotype was seen once. The chain combines TRBV20-1 with TRBJ1-1, with D uncertain. Germline V gives CDR1 DFQATT, CDR2 SNEGSKA (reference sequence). The CDR3 contains 14 residues. The V end was cut by 0 bases, the J end by 3 bases, with 11 bases between. As DNA, the CDR3 is TGCAGTGCTAGAGAGGTGGTGGCCTACACTGAAGCTTTCTTT. This sequence encodes CSAREVVAYTEAFF.

The chain couples TRBV15 to TRBJ2-3, with 7 bases that match TRBD2. Germline V gene lookup returns CDR1 LNHNV and CDR2 YYDKDF (reference sequence). The CDR3 covers 17 residues. The V and J ends lost 3 bases and 5 bases, in that order; junction bases with no gene match: 14. The CDR3, as DNA: TGTGCCACCAGCAGTTTTGGCGGGAGAGGACCGGGAGATACGCAGTATTTT. Encoded protein: CATSSFGGRGPGDTQYF.

This chain uses TRBV7-3 with TRBJ1-2, with no clear D. CDR3 length equals 13 residues. Germline V gene data show CDR1 as SGHTA and CDR2 as FQGTGA. V gave up 0 bases and J gave up 6 bases, with 8 bases separating them. The CDR3 DNA is TGTGCCAGCAGCTTAACGTCCCAGCATGGCTACACCTTC. Residues: CASSLTSQHGYTF. The full variable domain, rest sourced from reference TRBV7-3 and TRBJ1-2, is GAGVSQTPSNKVTEKGKYVELRCDPISGHTALYWYRQSLGQGPEFLIYFQGTGAADDSGLPNDRFFAVRPEGSVSTLKIQRTERGDSAVYLCASSLTSQHGYTFGSGTRLTVV.

This clonotype was counted once. The V gene is TRBV6-1, the J gene TRBJ2-7; possible D gene TRBD2, 5 bases. V was clipped by 4 bases and J by 3 bases, with 10 bases between them. Germline V gene data show CDR1 as MNHNS and CDR2 as SASEGT. The CDR3 totals 13 residues. CDR3 sequence reads: CASSVGEGYEQYV. CDR3 in DNA: TGTGCCAGCAGTGTAGGCGAGGGCTACGAGCAGTACGTC.

V usage is TRBV4-1 and J usage is TRBJ2-5; D not resolved. V lost 5 bases and J lost 5, with 15 bases in between. CDR1 and CDR2 from the germline V gene are MGHRA and YSYEKL. CDR3 size: 14 residues. The CDR3 DNA reads TGCGCCAGCAGCTACCAGGACGTGGGGGAGACCCAGTACTTC. The encoded protein is CASSYQDVGETQYF.

The J gene is TRBJ2-7, the V gene TRBV5-6, with 9 bases that match TRBD1. The V segment lost 4 bases and the J segment 0 bases; nucleotides outside the gene matches: 5. Germline CDR1 is SGHDT and CDR2 is YYEEEE. This CDR3 contains 15 residues. CDR3 loop: CASSPDRGGSYEQYF. CDR3 coding DNA: TGTGCCAGCAGCCCGGACAGGGGAGGCTCCTACGAGCAGTACTTC. Full variable domain (outside the CDR3, taken from reference TRBV5-6 and TRBJ2-7): DAGVTQSPTHLIKTRGQQVTLRCSPKSGHDTVSWYQQALGQGPQFIFQYYEEEERQRGNFPDRFSGHQFPNYSSELNVNALLLGDSALYLCASSPDRGGSYEQYFGPGTRLTVT.

This clonotype was detected only a few times. This chain connects TRBV14 to TRBJ2-4, with D possibly called TRBD1 or TRBD2 (5 bases each). Trimming took off 0 bases at V and 6 bases at J, with 12 bases between the two ends. The CDR3 is 15 residues long. Germline V CDR1 and CDR2: SGHDN, FVKESK. The CDR3 DNA follows: TGTGCCAGCAGCCAAGAGTCCCCGGGGACAAACATTCAGTACTTC. This gives the protein CASSQESPGTNIQYF.

This clonotype was counted once. The V gene is TRBV7-3, the J gene TRBJ2-5; D is possibly TRBD2 (5 bases). Germline V lookup: CDR1 SGHTA, CDR2 FQGTGA. Trimming took off 1 base at V and 1 base at J, with 13 bases between the two ends. CDR3 length equals 16 residues. This CDR3 reads CASSLSREGPQETQYF. The CDR3 DNA reads as TGTGCCAGCAGCTTAAGCCGGGAAGGGCCCCAAGAGACCCAGTACTTC.

This chain joins TRBV6-5 and TRBJ1-1, with D tentatively TRBD1 (5 bases). Germline-derived CDR1 and CDR2 are MNHEY and SVGAGI. CDR3 length: 15 amino acids. V was trimmed by 4 bases and J by 0 bases, leaving 12 bases between them. Here the CDR3 reads CASSSPGGMNTEAFF. The CDR3 coding sequence is TGTGCCAGCAGTTCCCCGGGGGGTATGAACACTGAAGCTTTCTTT.

CDR3 region: CASSLAGFDTIYF. The DNA of the CDR3 is TGTGCCAGCAGCTTAGCAGGTTTCGACACCATATATTTT. The rearrangement uses TRBV7-2 and TRBJ1-3; D is unresolved. The germline V and J ends were trimmed by 0 bases and 8 bases, with 8 bases remaining between them. The CDR3 extends over 13 amino acids. Looked up from germline, CDR1 is SGHTA and CDR2 is FQGNSA. Together with reference TRBV7-2 and TRBJ1-3, the CDR3 gives the full variable domain: GAGVSQSPSNKVTEKGKDVELRCDPISGHTALYWYRQSLGQGLEFLIYFQGNSAPDKSGLPSDRFSAERTGGSVSTLTIQRTQQEDSAVYLCASSLAGFDTIYFGEGSWLTVV.

This rearrangement joins TRBV12-3 or TRBV12-4 to TRBJ2-1; D gene uncertain. The CDR3 contains 14 residues. Trimming removed 3 bases from V and 0 bases from J, with 6 bases in between. CDR3 coding DNA: TGTGCCAGCAGTTTCTGGAGCTCCTACAATGAGCAGTTCTTC. It is translated as CASSFWSSYNEQFF.

The rearrangement joins TRBV27 to TRBJ2-3; D is ambiguous. With 5 bases removed from V and 3 bases from J, the gap between germline ends came to 9 bases. The length of the CDR3 is 13 residues. Germline CDR1 reads MNHEY; CDR2 reads SMNVEV (reference sequence). The CDR3 DNA reads TGTGCCAGCAGTCCCCACATGACAGATACGCAGTATTTT. Protein product: CASSPHMTDTQYF.

The chain links TRBV5-6 to TRBJ2-6; tentative D call: TRBD2 (6 bases). This CDR3 has 18 residues. Trimming took 6 bases from V and 0 from J, leaving 19 bases between them. Germline CDR1 SGHDT, CDR2 YYEEEE. CDR3 in amino acids: CASNILGTFYSGANVLTF. As DNA, the CDR3 is TGTGCCAGCAACATCCTTGGGACTTTCTACTCTGGGGCCAACGTCCTGACTTTC.

This chain joins TRBV19 and TRBJ2-5; no firm D call. V was pared by 1 base and J by 5 bases, with 11 bases between. This CDR3 is 14 amino acids long. The V gene's germline CDR1 is LNHDA and CDR2 SQIVND (reference sequence). The CDR3 coding sequence is TGTGCCAGTAGTATAGGACCGGCCGGGGAGACCCAGTACTTC. This translates into CASSIGPAGETQYF.

This clonotype was recorded a few times. The chain has TRBV27 and TRBJ1-2, with D possibly being TRBD1 (5 bases). Trimming stripped 5 bases from V and 6 bases from J, with 13 bases between. CDR1 MNHEY and CDR2 SMNVEV come from the germline V gene (reference sequence). The CDR3 consists of 13 residues. The CDR3 bases are TGTGCCAGCAGTCCCAGGGAGGGAGATGGCTACACCTTC. Translation gives CASSPREGDGYTF.

The J gene is TRBJ2-3, the V gene TRBV29-1; maybe TRBD2 (6 bases). The CDR3 is 10 amino acids. Germline CDR1 reads SQVTM; CDR2 reads ANQGSEA. CDR3 in amino acids: CGGGTDTQYF. The CDR3 nucleotides read TGCGGCGGGGGCACAGATACGCAGTATTTT.

J is TRBJ2-1 and V is TRBV7-2; D might be TRBD2 (5 bases). CDR1 is SGHTA and CDR2 is FQGNSA in the germline V gene. The CDR3 totals 14 residues. The V and J ends lost 5 bases and 4 bases respectively, with 12 bases between them. CDR3 loop: CASSPGLGYNEQFF. The CDR3 DNA follows: TGTGCCAGCAGCCCGGGGTTAGGGTACAATGAGCAGTTCTTC.

Turning to this clonotype: The conserved closing phenylalanine or tryptophan is absent in this CDR3, likely reflecting a read error. The DNA for the CDR3 is TGTGCCAGCAGCTTACGGGGGAACTCGGAGACCCAGTACTTG. It encodes CASSLRGNSETQYL. The J gene is TRBJ2-5, the V gene TRBV7-9; weak D call: TRBD2 (6 bases). Germline V gene sequence: CDR1 SEHNR, CDR2 FQNEAQ (reference sequence). The germline V and J ends were trimmed by 2 bases and 5 bases, with 12 bases remaining between them. The CDR3 covers 14 residues.

The gene calls are TRBV11-3 and TRBJ1-1, with 7 bases that match TRBD1. Germline assignment: CDR1 SGHNT and CDR2 YENEEA. J gave up 7 bases and V 5 bases, and 10 bases lay outside the gene matches. This CDR3 has 14 residues. The chain's CDR3 is CASSPSTGRDEAFF. For the CDR3, the DNA is TGTGCCAGCAGCCCCTCGACAGGGAGGGATGAAGCTTTCTTT.

The chain recombines TRBV2 with TRBJ2-4; D is ambiguous. There are 16 residues in the CDR3. V lost 1 base, J lost 0 bases, and 10 bases lay in between. Looked up from germline, CDR1 is SNHLY and CDR2 is FYNNEI. CDR3 amino acids: CASSEGADLAKNIQYF. In DNA, the CDR3 is TGTGCCAGCAGTGAAGGGGCAGACTTAGCCAAAAACATTCAGTACTTC.

Of note for this clonotype: Its ends do not fully match the called genes, so a read error is possible. The chain links TRBV19 to TRBJ1-2; no clear D. CDR1 is LNHDA, CDR2 SQIVND, per germline (reference sequence). This CDR3 is built from 13 residues. As DNA, the CDR3 is TGTGCCACAACAGAGGCCCCGGCCCGATCTCGCGCCTTC. Translation: CATTEAPARSRAF.

This clonotype has more than one count but fewer than ten. This rearrangement joins TRBV25-1 to TRBJ2-1; D not resolved. Germline assignment: CDR1 MGHDK and CDR2 SYGVNS. The CDR3 is 13 residues long. The ends were cut back, 5 bases at V and 4 bases at J, with 9 bases in the middle. CDR3 in amino acids: CASSPRGYNEQFF. In DNA form, the CDR3 reads TGTGCCAGCAGTCCGCGCGGATACAATGAGCAGTTCTTC. Supplemented by reference TRBV25-1 and TRBJ2-1, the full variable domain reads EADIYQTPRYLVIGTGKKITLECSQTMGHDKMYWYQQDPGMELHLIHYSYGVNSTEKGDLSSESTVSRIRTEHFPLTLESARPSHTSQYLCASSPRGYNEQFFGPGTRLTVL.

The chain has TRBV5-8 and TRBJ2-6, with a possible D match to TRBD2 (5 bases). The V and J ends lost 4 bases and 4 bases respectively, with 12 bases between them. Germline V gives CDR1 SGHTS, CDR2 YDEGEE. This CDR3 has 15 amino acids. CDR3 loop: CASSLDGVGANVLTF. CDR3 in DNA: TGTGCCAGCAGCCTGGACGGGGTCGGGGCCAACGTCCTGACTTTC.